Presented here are 29 T cell receptor beta chains from one specimen sequenced in a study of cytomegalovirus exposure and HLA in healthy donors. The primer mix had 60 Vbeta and 13 Jbeta primers. Clones were sequenced by immunoSEQ multiplex PCR, and TCRdb holds only the in-frame ones, with some missing. In the table there are 250,000 to 350,000 clones, about nine tenths of which are singletons. The sample consisted of PBMCs. These receptors were obtained from a man between 40 and 49 years old in good health and CMV-seropositive.

The chain combines TRBV29-1 with TRBJ2-7; 14 nucleotides match TRBD2. The CDR3 is 15 amino acids. The V gene's germline CDR1 is SQVTM and CDR2 ANQGSEA. The ends lost 2 bases at V and 4 bases at J; junction bases unmatched: 4. CDR3 amino acids: CSVETGTSGSYEQYF. The CDR3 DNA sequence: TGCAGCGTTGAAACCGGGACTAGCGGGAGTTACGAGCAGTACTTC.

The chain has TRBV27 and TRBJ2-7, with TRBD2 as a possible D gene (5 bases). Germline values: CDR1 MNHEY, CDR2 SMNVEV (reference sequence). Trimming removed 5 bases from V and 4 bases from J, with 12 bases in between. The CDR3 spans 13 residues. This CDR3 is CASSLGNQYEQYF. In DNA form, the CDR3 reads TGTGCCAGCAGTCTCGGGAACCAGTACGAGCAGTACTTC.

V and J are TRBV7-2 and TRBJ2-5; D perhaps matches TRBD1 (5 bases). The CDR3 is 17 residues long. Germline CDR1 is SGHTA and CDR2 is FQGNSA. Trimming took off 1 base at V and 2 bases at J, with 17 bases between the two ends. CDR3 DNA sequence: TGTGCCAGCAGCTTAGTTAGATGGGGCGCGGTTCAAGAGACCCAGTACTTC. This translates into CASSLVRWGAVQETQYF.

This chain connects TRBV7-9 to TRBJ1-2, with a possible D match to TRBD1 (5 bases). Germline CDR1 SEHNR, CDR2 FQNEAQ (reference sequence). V was shortened by 3 bases and J by 5 bases, with 7 bases between the two germline ends. CDR3 length equals 12 residues. The CDR3 nucleotides are TGTGCCAGCAGCTTTACAGGATATGGCTACACCTTC. This translates into CASSFTGYGYTF. The whole variable domain, remainder taken from reference TRBV7-9 and TRBJ1-2, is DTGVSQNPRHKITKRGQNVTFRCDPISEHNRLYWYRQTLGQGPEFLTYFQNEAQLEKSRLLSDRFSAERPKGSFSTLEIQRTEQGDSAMYLCASSFTGYGYTFGSGTRLTVV.

The chain recombines TRBV10-2 with TRBJ2-2; possible D gene TRBD2, 6 bases. Germline CDR1 WSHSY, CDR2 SAAADI. The CDR3 runs to 15 residues. The CDR3 protein is CASTLGGTNTGELFF. The CDR3 bases are TGCGCGTCGACTTTGGGCGGGACGAACACCGGGGAGCTGTTTTTT.

This sequence joins TRBV19 and TRBJ1-1, with 10 bases identical to TRBD1. The ends lost 3 bases at V and 1 base at J; junction bases unmatched: 5. Germline values: CDR1 LNHDA, CDR2 SQIVND (reference sequence). The CDR3 totals 16 residues. CDR3 loop: CASSIRRDRGNTEAFF. CDR3 coding DNA: TGTGCCAGTAGTATCCGCCGGGACAGGGGGAACACTGAAGCTTTCTTT.

The rearrangement uses TRBV7-9 and TRBJ2-1, with 10 positions matching TRBD2. Trimming at V came to 4 bases and at J to 5 bases, leaving 8 bases not matched to a gene. Germline V gives CDR1 SEHNR, CDR2 FQNEAQ (reference sequence). The CDR3 is 16 residues long. CDR3 sequence: CASSSPTSGNNNEQFF. CDR3 in DNA: TGTGCCAGCAGCTCCCCCACTAGCGGGAATAACAATGAGCAGTTCTTC.

The rearrangement uses TRBV6-5 and TRBJ1-1; a possible D gene is TRBD1 (6 bases). This CDR3 is 14 amino acids long. The V end lost 3 bases, the J end lost 1 base, and 9 bases lay between the germline ends. Germline loops: CDR1 MNHEY, CDR2 SVGAGI. In DNA form, the CDR3 reads TGTGCCAGCAGTTATGAGACAGGGAACACTGAAGCTTTCTTT. Its translation: CASSYETGNTEAFF.

This sequence joins TRBV10-3 and TRBJ1-4; TRBD1 matches at 8 bases. In germline, CDR1 is ENHRY, CDR2 SYGVKD. The CDR3 has 13 residues. Trimming took 4 bases from V and 16 from J; bases not matched to a gene: 11. The CDR3 reads CAISVSVGQAKFF. In DNA form, the CDR3 reads TGTGCCATCAGTGTGTCTGTGGGACAGGCAAAGTTTTTT.

The genes are TRBV19 and TRBJ2-1; D might be TRBD2 (6 bases). The germline V gene has CDR1 LNHDA and CDR2 SQIVND (reference sequence). The CDR3 extends over 15 amino acids. V lost 6 bases to trimming and J lost 3 bases, with 15 bases between them. The CDR3, as DNA: TGTGCCAGTAGCCCCAACGGCGGGATCTACAATGAGCAGTTCTTC. Its protein product is CASSPNGGIYNEQFF.

The rearrangement joins TRBV5-6 to TRBJ2-5; 10 bases are shared with TRBD2. V trimming: 0 bases; J trimming: 2 bases; junction bases outside the gene matches: 1. Germline V CDR1 and CDR2: SGHDT, YYEEEE. The CDR3 runs 15 residues. The CDR3 DNA is TGTGCCAGCAGCTTGGATAGCGGGGGGCAAGAGACCCAGTACTTC. Translated: CASSLDSGGQETQYF.

This chain uses TRBV2 with TRBJ2-5; TRBD1 agrees at 9 bases. The assigned J gene may be wrong: the sequence end matches TRBJ2-7 better. CDR1 and CDR2 (germline): SNHLY, FYNNEI. The CDR3 has 14 residues. CDR3 loop: CASGTGTGSYEQYF. The CDR3 DNA sequence: TGTGCCAGCGGGACCGGGACAGGGTCCTACGAGCAGTACTTC.

This chain uses TRBV10-3 with TRBJ2-5; D is possibly TRBD1 (6 bases). The germline V gene encodes CDR1 ENHRY and CDR2 SYGVKD. V lost 4 bases, J lost 1 base, and 10 bases lay in between. CDR3 length: 14 residues. CDR3 DNA sequence: TGTGCCATCAGTGGGTCAGGGGCCCAAGAGACCCAGTACTTC. Its translation is CAISGSGAQETQYF.

The V gene is TRBV19, the J gene TRBJ2-1; D might be TRBD2 (7 bases). CDR1 is LNHDA, CDR2 SQIVND, per germline (reference sequence). V was pared by 8 bases and J by 3 bases, with 17 bases between. This CDR3 is built from 15 residues. The CDR3 DNA reads TGTGCCAGTCAACCCCGGGGGGCGAACTACAATGAGCAGTTCTTC. The encoded protein is CASQPRGANYNEQFF.

The chain is built from TRBV7-2 and TRBJ2-1, with TRBD2 identical over 10 bases. Germline assignment: CDR1 SGHTA and CDR2 FQGNSA. Trimming removed 1 base from V and 4 bases from J; junction bases left unmatched: 7. The CDR3 loop spans 17 amino acids. The CDR3 nucleotides read TGTGCCAGCAGCTTAGTCGCGTCTAGCGGGAGTTACAATGAGCAGTTCTTC. It is translated as CASSLVASSGSYNEQFF.

The genes are TRBV28 and TRBJ1-1, with D tentatively TRBD1 (5 bases). CDR1 is MDHEN and CDR2 is SYDVKM in the germline V gene. Trimming removed 1 base at V and 5 bases at J, with 8 bases between. The CDR3 spans 13 residues. This CDR3 reads CASSLLGDTEAFF. CDR3 nucleotides: TGTGCCAGCAGTTTATTAGGGGATACTGAAGCTTTCTTT.

The CDR3 sequence: CASSPPLLGSTDTQYF. Written as DNA, the CDR3 is TGCGCCAGCAGCCCGCCTTTACTAGGTAGCACAGATACGCAGTATTTT. V and J are TRBV5-1 and TRBJ2-3, with D maybe TRBD2 (5 bases). This CDR3 has 16 amino acids. Trimming cost V 4 bases and J 0 bases, with 15 bases left between them. Germline V CDR1 and CDR2: SGHRS, YFSETQ.

The chain combines TRBV19 with TRBJ2-1, with TRBD1 matching 8 bases. The CDR3 totals 15 residues. CDR1 is LNHDA, CDR2 SQIVND, per germline (reference sequence). The junction had 12 bases not matched to a gene; V was cut back by 6 bases and J by 8 bases. As DNA, the CDR3 is TGTGCCAGTAGGCCGGAACGGACAGGGATCGATGAGCAGTTCTTC. Residues: CASRPERTGIDEQFF.

The rearrangement joins TRBV9 to TRBJ2-2; 7 bases map to TRBD1. The germline CDR1 and CDR2 sequences are SGDLS and YYNGEE. The CDR3 extends over 17 amino acids. After removal of 3 bases from V and 8 bases from J, the junction contained 16 bases not matched to a gene. The CDR3 coding sequence is TGTGCCAGCAGCGCCTATCCCCCGGGACAGCCGACGGGGGAGCTGTTTTTT. It codes for CASSAYPPGQPTGELFF.

This sequence joins TRBV7-2 and TRBJ1-2; no clear D. The CDR3 extends over 12 amino acids. Trimming removed 0 bases at V and 4 bases at J, with 3 bases between. Germline assignment: CDR1 SGHTA and CDR2 FQGNSA. CDR3 in amino acids: CASSLASYGYTF. CDR3 nucleotides: TGTGCCAGCAGCTTAGCCTCCTATGGCTACACCTTC.

The gene calls are TRBV19 and TRBJ1-2, with TRBD1 identical over 7 bases. This CDR3 has 12 residues. After removal of 7 bases from V and 5 bases from J, the junction contained 4 bases not matched to a gene. In germline, CDR1 is LNHDA, CDR2 SQIVND (reference sequence). The CDR3 sequence is CASTSDRYGYTF. Here the CDR3 DNA reads TGTGCCAGTACCTCGGACAGGTATGGCTACACCTTC.

Comment on this clone: With a much larger clone just one base away, this may be a read error. The sample holds other DNA sequences that translate to the same CDR3. The chain has TRBV28 and TRBJ2-7; 7 bases are shared with TRBD1. The V segment lost 2 bases and the J segment 2 bases; nucleotides outside the gene matches: 0. In germline, CDR1 is MDHEN, CDR2 SYDVKM. The CDR3 length is 13 residues. CDR3 nucleotide sequence: TGTGCCAGCAGTTTACAGGGGGCCTACGAGCAGTACTTC. Its translation: CASSLQGAYEQYF.

The rearrangement uses TRBV4-2 and TRBJ2-1, with TRBD2 matching over 10 bases. The V and J ends lost 0 bases and 6 bases, in that order; junction bases with no gene match: 8. The CDR3 runs 17 residues. Germline V lookup: CDR1 LGHNA, CDR2 YNFKEQ. Here the CDR3 reads CASSQEDAGLAPNEQFF. The DNA of the CDR3 is TGTGCCAGCAGCCAAGAGGACGCGGGACTAGCGCCCAATGAGCAGTTCTTC.

The CDR3 DNA follows: TGTGCCAGCAGTTACTCATCCGGACTAGCGGAAGAGACCCAGTACTTC. Protein sequence: CASSYSSGLAEETQYF. The rearrangement uses TRBV6-5 and TRBJ2-5, with 10 bases fitting TRBD2. The CDR3 has 16 amino acids. V lost 0 bases to trimming and J lost 3 bases; unmatched junction nucleotides: 4. Looked up from germline, CDR1 is MNHEY and CDR2 is SVGAGI.

V is TRBV6-1 and J is TRBJ2-7; D possibly corresponds to TRBD2 (6 bases). This CDR3 comprises 12 residues. The V end lost 11 bases, the J end lost 7 bases, and 18 bases lay between the germline ends. Germline CDR1 reads MNHNS; CDR2 reads SASEGT. CDR3 coding DNA: TGTGCCGTCGTGGGGGGTAGGGAGGAGCAGTACTTC. Amino acid sequence: CAVVGGREEQYF.

Of note for this clone: The junction differs from germline at one of its ends, possibly a read error. Different DNA sequences within this sample yield the same CDR3. The chain has TRBV4-2 and TRBJ1-2, with a possible D match to TRBD1 (5 bases). The CDR3 is 16 residues long. CDR1 is LGHNA and CDR2 is YNFKEQ in the germline V gene. CDR3 amino acids: CASSQGGDQGLYGYTF. Written as DNA, the CDR3 is TGTGCCAGCAGCCAAGGGGGGGATCAGGGACTGTATGGCTACACCTTT.

The chain combines TRBV27 with TRBJ2-7, with a possible D match to TRBD1 (6 bases). Germline lookup yields CDR1 MNHEY and CDR2 SMNVEV (reference sequence). The CDR3 loop spans 12 amino acids. V lost 4 bases and J lost 6, with 10 bases in between. CDR3: CASSSRGGEQYF. DNA of the CDR3: TGTGCCAGCAGTTCCAGGGGCGGCGAGCAGTACTTC.

The rearrangement links TRBV18 to TRBJ2-1, with D perhaps TRBD1 (5 bases). CDR3 size: 15 residues. Trimming took off 2 bases at V and 2 bases at J, with 10 bases between the two ends. Looked up from germline, CDR1 is KGHSH and CDR2 is LQKENI. CDR3 in amino acids: CASSPWGLTYNEQFF. The CDR3 nucleotides read TGTGCCAGCTCACCATGGGGCCTCACCTACAATGAGCAGTTCTTC.

The chain combines TRBV7-9 with TRBJ1-1; D uncertain. Trimming stripped 3 bases from V and 1 base from J, with 6 bases between. Germline-derived CDR1 and CDR2 are SEHNR and FQNEAQ (reference sequence). The length of the CDR3 is 13 residues. This CDR3 reads CASSFYSNTEAFF. CDR3 nucleotides: TGTGCCAGCAGCTTCTACTCGAACACTGAAGCTTTCTTT. Full variable domain (rest looked up from reference TRBV7-9 and TRBJ1-1): DTGVSQNPRHKITKRGQNVTFRCDPISEHNRLYWYRQTLGQGPEFLTYFQNEAQLEKSRLLSDRFSAERPKGSFSTLEIQRTEQGDSAMYLCASSFYSNTEAFFGQGTRLTVV.